This entry lists 22 T cell receptor beta chains sequenced from one sample in a study of T-cell memory formation after mild COVID-19. From the 5' RACE reads, TCRdb called clonotypes with MiXCR, one entry per CDR3 protein. This sample has about 470,000 distinct CDR3 sequences, with about 23% found just once. Sequencing input: PBMCs or a T cell subset sorted from them (not recorded which). Source of these receptors: an adult woman who had mild COVID-19 (a few samples of this study predate the infection). Cell type and time point are not known.

This chain uses TRBV7-3 with TRBJ2-5, with D maybe TRBD1 (5 bases). The CDR3 sequence is 13 residues long. Germline V gene sequence: CDR1 SGHTA, CDR2 FQGTGA. V was clipped by 2 bases and J by 5 bases, with 9 bases between them. The chain's CDR3 is CASSLLGAETQYF. The CDR3 nucleotides are TGTGCCAGCAGCTTATTAGGGGCGGAGACCCAGTACTTC.

This clonotype was seen more than once but under ten times. The V gene is TRBV6-5, the J gene TRBJ1-5, with 8 bases lining up with TRBD1. Germline V gene data show CDR1 as MNHEY and CDR2 as SVGAGI. The CDR3 extends over 15 amino acids. V trimming: 2 bases; J trimming: 6 bases; junction bases outside the gene matches: 6. The CDR3 coding sequence is TGTGCCAGCAGTTACAACCAGGGGGCAGGTCAGCCCCAGCATTTT. This encodes CASSYNQGAGQPQHF.

The genes are TRBV2 and TRBJ2-3; 11 nucleotides agree with TRBD2. Germline CDR1 SNHLY, CDR2 FYNNEI. The CDR3 runs 18 residues. V dropped 3 bases and J dropped 0; count of bases not matched to a gene: 8. This CDR3 is CASSDLLAGAASTDTQYF. The CDR3 DNA reads as TGTGCCAGCAGTGATTTACTAGCGGGAGCCGCTAGCACAGATACGCAGTATTTT.

This clonotype was counted between two and nine times. The rearrangement joins TRBV3-1 to TRBJ2-6; D gene uncertain. Germline V gene data show CDR1 as LGHDT and CDR2 as YNNKEL (reference sequence). Between the trimmed V and J ends, which lost 0 bases and 1 base, there was a span of 7 bases. CDR3 size: 16 residues. Here the CDR3 DNA reads TGTGCCAGCAGCCAAGATTTAGTATCTGGGGCCAACGTCCTGACTTTC. Amino acids: CASSQDLVSGANVLTF.

CDR3 bases: TGTGCCAGCAGCTTTAGCGGGAGCTTGGAAGAGACCCAGTACTTC. Translation gives CASSFSGSLEETQYF. The V gene is TRBV11-2, the J gene TRBJ2-5; 9 bases fit TRBD2. The CDR3 spans 15 residues. Per the germline V gene, CDR1 is SGHAT and CDR2 is FQNNGV. Trimming took 3 bases from V and 3 from J; bases not matched to a gene: 5.

This chain joins TRBV10-3 and TRBJ2-3; 13 positions match TRBD2. Germline V gives CDR1 ENHRY, CDR2 SYGVKD. This CDR3 contains 16 residues. V shed 3 bases and J 5 bases; nucleotides not matched to a gene: 5. CDR3 residues: CAISEGLAGVGDTQYF. The CDR3 DNA reads TGTGCCATCAGTGAAGGACTAGCGGGAGTGGGAGATACGCAGTATTTT.

This clonotype occurred a few times. J is TRBJ2-3 and V is TRBV15, with D possibly matching TRBD2 (7 bases). The V gene lost 8 bases and the J gene lost 6 bases, with 18 bases spanning the gap. The CDR3 consists of 14 residues. Germline V gene data show CDR1 as LNHNV and CDR2 as YYDKDF (reference sequence). CDR3 bases: TGTGCCACCGTTCCGCGGGGGCTGGGGGATACGCAGTATTTT. Translating gives CATVPRGLGDTQYF. Full variable domain (missing parts from reference TRBV15 and TRBJ2-3): DAMVIQNPRYQVTQFGKPVTLSCSQTLNHNVMYWYQQKSSQAPKLLFHYYDKDFNNEADTPDNFQSRRPNTSFCFLDIRSPGLGDTAMYLCATVPRGLGDTQYFGPGTRLTVL.

This clonotype was counted a few times. The rearrangement joins TRBV23-1 to TRBJ2-5; perhaps TRBD2 as D (6 bases). TRBV23-1 has ORF status, its function being uncertain. The CDR3 loop spans 17 amino acids. The V end lost 0 bases, the J end lost 1 base, and 15 bases lay between the germline ends. The CDR3 sequence: CASSQSKEGRTQETQYF. The DNA of the CDR3 is TGCGCCAGCAGTCAATCAAAGGAGGGTAGAACCCAAGAGACCCAGTACTTC.

CDR3 amino acids: CASSPSTGLTDTQYF. CDR3 DNA sequence: TGCGCCAGCAGCCCCTCGACAGGGTTAACAGATACGCAGTATTTT. The V and J genes are TRBV5-1 and TRBJ2-3; TRBD1 matches at 7 bases. Unmatched junction bases numbered 8, after V lost 4 bases and J lost 3 bases. This CDR3 has 15 amino acids. The germline V gene encodes CDR1 SGHRS and CDR2 YFSETQ.

The chain couples TRBV5-1 to TRBJ1-5, with D perhaps TRBD1 (6 bases). The CDR3 is 16 residues long. Trimming took 4 bases from V and 6 from J, leaving 20 bases between them. CDR1 and CDR2 (germline): SGHRS, YFSETQ. The CDR3 DNA sequence: TGCGCCAGCAGCGCGGAGGTATCGGGGGCCGGTCAGCCCCAGCATTTT. This codes for CASSAEVSGAGQPQHF. The variable domain in full, with the rest retrieved from reference TRBV5-1 and TRBJ1-5, is KAGVTQTPRYLIKTRGQQVTLSCSPISGHRSVSWYQQTPGQGLQFLFEYFSETQRNKGNFPGRFSGRQFSNSRSEMNVSTLELGDSALYLCASSAEVSGAGQPQHFGDGTRLSIL.

This chain links TRBV27 with TRBJ1-6; 8 nucleotides align to TRBD1. The CDR3 contains 16 residues. CDR1 is MNHEY and CDR2 is SMNVEV in the germline V gene (reference sequence). With 2 bases clipped from V and 10 bases from J, the junction kept 10 bases outside the gene matches. Here the CDR3 reads CASSLKAQGARSPLHF. The DNA of the CDR3 is TGTGCCAGCAGTTTAAAAGCGCAGGGGGCCAGGTCACCCCTCCACTTT.

This chain links TRBV6-5 with TRBJ1-1; no clear D gene. The germline V gene has CDR1 MNHEY and CDR2 SVGAGI. The ends were cut back, 0 bases at V and 0 bases at J, with 11 bases in the middle. CDR3 length equals 16 residues. The CDR3 reads CASSYSSGGMNTEAFF. CDR3 DNA sequence: TGTGCCAGCAGTTACTCGAGTGGAGGGATGAACACTGAAGCTTTCTTT.

The chain recombines TRBV27 with TRBJ2-5; D could derive from TRBD1 or TRBD2 (9 bases each). Germline V gives CDR1 MNHEY, CDR2 SMNVEV (reference sequence). Trimming removed 5 bases at V and 5 bases at J, with 27 bases between. This CDR3 has 18 residues. CDR3 nucleotide sequence: TGTGCCAGCAGTCCAGCGGGGGGAACGACAGGGGGATGGGAGACCCAGTACTTC. It specifies CASSPAGGTTGGWETQYF.

The chain recombines TRBV20-1 with TRBJ2-7; 7 nucleotides align to TRBD1. This CDR3 is 15 amino acids long. After removal of 3 bases from V and 1 base from J, the junction contained 9 bases not matched to a gene. Germline V gives CDR1 DFQATT, CDR2 SNEGSKA (reference sequence). The CDR3 sequence: CSARFGTDVSYEQYF. In DNA, the CDR3 is TGCAGTGCTAGGTTTGGGACAGATGTTTCCTACGAGCAGTACTTC.

This clonotype has ten or more counts. V is TRBV12-3 or TRBV12-4 and J is TRBJ2-5; D unclear. Trimming took off 2 bases at V and 0 bases at J, with 7 bases between the two ends. This CDR3 is 14 amino acids long. As DNA, the CDR3 is TGTGCCAGCAGTTTACGACGCTACCAAGAGACCCAGTACTTC. It codes for CASSLRRYQETQYF.

This chain joins TRBV6-5 and TRBJ2-7, with 7 bases matching TRBD1. Germline values: CDR1 MNHEY, CDR2 SVGAGI. The CDR3 contains 15 residues. With 2 bases clipped from V and 2 bases from J, the junction kept 6 bases outside the gene matches. The CDR3 DNA reads TGTGCCAGCAGTTACGGGCAGGGGGTCCCCTACGAGCAGTACTTC. Translating gives CASSYGQGVPYEQYF.

This clonotype was recorded a few times. The V gene is TRBV20-1, the J gene TRBJ2-3; D not resolved. The ends were cut back, 1 base at V and 0 bases at J, with 8 bases in the middle. Germline values: CDR1 DFQATT, CDR2 SNEGSKA (reference sequence). The CDR3 has 14 residues. The CDR3 nucleotides read TGCAGTGCTAGAGCGCTCACTAGCACAGATACGCAGTATTTT. Its protein is CSARALTSTDTQYF.

The rearrangement uses TRBV7-6 and TRBJ1-4; D possibly corresponds to TRBD1 (5 bases). Germline CDR1 is SGHVS and CDR2 is FNYEAQ. The CDR3 is 14 amino acids. The V end was cut by 0 bases, the J end by 10 bases, with 12 bases between. In DNA, the CDR3 is TGTGCCAGCAGCTTAGCTCAGGGATCGGGAAAACTGTTTTTT. It encodes CASSLAQGSGKLFF.

The sample holds a few counts of this clonotype. This rearrangement joins TRBV24-1 to TRBJ2-4, with D unresolved. Germline assignment: CDR1 KGHDR and CDR2 SFDVKD. Deletions cut 1 base from V and 0 bases from J, with 12 bases between. The CDR3 consists of 17 residues. The CDR3 loop is CATSDFKTRLAKNIQYF. In nucleotides, the CDR3 is TGTGCCACCAGTGATTTTAAAACGCGACTAGCCAAAAACATTCAGTACTTC.

V gene TRBV15 combines with J gene TRBJ2-3; no clear D. Trimming took off 7 bases at V and 2 bases at J, with 10 bases between the two ends. The CDR3 totals 13 residues. Germline V lookup: CDR1 LNHNV, CDR2 YYDKDF (reference sequence). CDR3 nucleotides: TGTGCCACCACTACCAGAGACACAGATACGCAGTATTTT. The encoded protein is CATTTRDTDTQYF.

A few counts support this clonotype. The chain joins TRBV6-6 to TRBJ2-7, with unresolved D. The CDR3 length is 13 residues. V was pared by 5 bases and J by 6 bases, with 14 bases between. CDR1 and CDR2 from the germline V gene are MNHNY and SVGAGI (reference sequence). CDR3 protein: CASSPFTWGEQYF. CDR3 in DNA: TGTGCCAGCAGTCCTTTCACCTGGGGCGAGCAGTACTTC.

This clonotype was picked up a small number of times. The gene calls are TRBV11-3 and TRBJ2-3; either TRBD1 or TRBD2 may fit D (5 bases each). The CDR3 runs 16 residues. CDR1 is SGHNT, CDR2 YENEEA, per germline. The germline V and J ends were trimmed by 5 bases and 5 bases, with 20 bases remaining between them. The CDR3 DNA reads as TGTGCCAGCAGCACCTACCCTAGCCGTGGGGGAGATACGCAGTATTTT. The encoded protein is CASSTYPSRGGDTQYF.